This T cell receptor beta chain was sequenced during a study of somatic mutations in cytotoxic T cells in rheumatoid arthritis. Whole-study findings and limits: The study found no significant difference in CD8+ T-cell clonality between rheumatoid arthritis patients and age-matched healthy controls. Increasing age coincided with elevated CD8+ clonality among rheumatoid arthritis patients, though not among healthy controls.

The ends lost 5 bases at V and 0 bases at J; junction bases unmatched: 4. This CDR3 comprises 14 residues. Germline-derived CDR1 and CDR2 are MNHEY and SMNVEV (reference sequence). Only in-frame clones appear in the TCRdb table, and some are missing; sequencing was by immunoSEQ multiplex PCR. The sample holds about 9,000 clones, roughly three quarters seen once. In regard to this clone: Its target is not known.

Isolation of the CD4+ and CD8+ populations was accomplished via positive magnetic bead selection, with purity assessed by flow cytometry. Sequences were obtained from CD8+ T cells sorted from blood. The rearrangement links TRBV27 to TRBJ2-7, with 7 bases aligning to TRBD2. The sequence was obtained from an adult with rheumatoid arthritis. The CDR3 DNA sequence: TGTGCCAGCAGTCCGCGGGGGAGCTCCTACGAGCAGTACTTC. Encoded protein: CASSPRGSSYEQYF.